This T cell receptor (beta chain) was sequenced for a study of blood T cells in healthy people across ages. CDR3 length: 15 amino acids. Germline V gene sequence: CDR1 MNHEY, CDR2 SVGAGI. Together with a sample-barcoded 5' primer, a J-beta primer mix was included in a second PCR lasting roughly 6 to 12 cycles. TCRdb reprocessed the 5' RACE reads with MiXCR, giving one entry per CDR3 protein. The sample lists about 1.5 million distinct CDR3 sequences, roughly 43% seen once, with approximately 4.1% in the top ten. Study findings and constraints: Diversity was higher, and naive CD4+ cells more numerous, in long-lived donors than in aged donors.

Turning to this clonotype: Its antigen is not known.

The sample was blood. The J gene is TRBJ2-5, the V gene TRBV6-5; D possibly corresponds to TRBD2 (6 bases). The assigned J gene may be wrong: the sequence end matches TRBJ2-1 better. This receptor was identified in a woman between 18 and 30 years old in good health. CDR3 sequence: CASSPIAVYQETQFF. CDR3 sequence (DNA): TGTGCCAGCAGCCCTATAGCGGTGTACCAAGAGACCCAGTTCTTC.